This is a list of T cell receptor beta chains from one sample in a study of OX40 agonist ivuxolimab in advanced cancers. Profiling relied on immunoSEQ multiplex PCR, and the TCRdb table lists in-frame clones only, not all of them. The data contain approximately 60,000 clones, 80% to 85% of them singletons. Sequencing used CD4+ or CD8+ T cells sorted from blood, obtained in a trial of the OX40 agonist ivuxolimab. The receptors originated from an adult with an advanced solid tumor such as melanoma, head and neck, liver or kidney cancer. Each CDR3 is given without its conserved first and last residue.

TRBJ2-3	TRBV6-1	ASSEVVAGGGDTQY
TRBJ2-2	TRBV4-1	ASSQDITSWNTGELF
TRBJ1-2	TRBV6-1	ASSEVASNTNYGYT
TRBJ2-7	TRBV5-4	ASSLASGGRAFFSEQY
TRBJ2-2	TRBV6-1	ASMVNSRNTGELF
TRBJ2-3	TRBV4-1	ASSQSGRSTDTQY
TRBJ2-7	TRBV27	ASRPPGGDPYEQY
TRBJ1-2	TRBV7-2	ASSLAGPTGGYT
TRBJ1-1	TRBV7-9	ASSLVNTEAF
TRBJ1-1	TRBV6-4	ASKRQGADRTEAF
TRBJ1-1	TRBV29-1	SVAGTGASVTEAF
TRBJ2-7	TRBV5-5	ASSRTTSGYSYEQY
TRBJ2-7	TRBV19	ATDSGRTPYEQY
TRBJ2-7	TRBV11-3	ASSSTGVYEQY
TRBJ1-6	TRBV19	ASSGTGFDSPLH
TRBJ1-5	TRBV6-4	ASSPDRVQPQH
TRBJ1-5	TRBV10-3	AISKTGVNQPQH
TRBJ2-3	TRBV25-1	ASSERAGGGTDTQY
TRBJ1-1	TRBV4-2	ASSQVLWETGGNTEAF
TRBJ1-1	TRBV27	ASSFLGGVGTEAF
TRBJ1-5	TRBV19	ASRLRELGNQPQH
TRBJ2-1	TRBV6-6	ASIDLQGSYNEQF
TRBJ1-2	TRBV30	AWGQSYGYT
TRBJ1-1	TRBV4-2	ASSQEIEAEAF
TRBJ2-5	TRBV29-1	SASTGVETQY
TRBJ2-3	TRBV5-4	ASSLQLSTDTQY
TRBJ2-3	TRBV4-1	ASSRTSGGTQDTQY
TRBJ1-4	TRBV5-8	ASSLHSPNEKLF
TRBJ2-2	TRBV5-1	ASSPNGPSTGELF
TRBJ2-5	TRBV7-2	ASSSSGQETQY
TRBJ1-2	TRBV6-1	ASRTFGNYGYT
TRBJ2-7	TRBV6-5	ASRYSGTESTYEQY
TRBJ1-1	TRBV6-6	ASTEAGVNTEAF
TRBJ2-1	TRBV5-1	ASSLKPGHGSGMSEF
TRBJ2-7	TRBV7-8	ASSSFRGNLFYEQY
TRBJ2-3	TRBV6-4	ASSGGQGTDTQY
TRBJ1-6	TRBV7-2	ASSFVQGNSPLH
TRBJ2-5	TRBV5-1	ASSLETSGGETQY
TRBJ2-7	TRBV6-5	ASSYATGTYEQY
TRBJ2-3	TRBV19	ASLSGGASDTQY
TRBJ2-7	TRBV7-8	ASSARDNSYEQY
TRBJ1-2	TRBV6-5	ASSYGAVNYGYT
TRBJ2-2	TRBV6-4	ASSVSNTGELF
TRBJ2-1	TRBV30	AWSVPQFSSYNEQF
TRBJ2-5	TRBV11-1	ASSRGGAGEETQY
TRBJ2-7	TRBV6-1	ASESGTVTYEQY
TRBJ2-3	TRBV2	ASQYRGTDTQY
TRBJ1-5	TRBV10-2	ASSDPNQPQH
TRBJ1-2	TRBV5-6	ASSLEGEYGYT
TRBJ2-5	TRBV9	ASSVQEETQY
TRBJ1-6	TRBV12-5	ASGLGHRASPLH
TRBJ2-5	TRBV10-1	ASSSGQAEETQY
TRBJ1-2	TRBV5-4	ASSRYRDYYGYT
TRBJ2-7	TRBV7-3	ASSPTPSYEQY
TRBJ1-2	TRBV6-5	ASSPGGIPYGYT
TRBJ2-1	TRBV2	ASSERVARTGILRHNEQF
TRBJ1-5	TRBV10-3	AISESGQGNQPQH
TRBJ1-1	TRBV5-1	ASSPREGGNTEAF
TRBJ2-2	TRBV7-2	ASSFRGTGELF